This is a list of T cell receptor beta chains from one sample in a study of T cell repertoires in cytomegalovirus infection. MiXCR, run by TCRdb on the reads, gives a single entry per CDR3 protein. The sample contains approximately 120,000 distinct CDR3 sequences, approximately 30% of which appear only once. Their antigens remain unidentified. This sample comprised CD8+ T cells from cultured PBMCs, obtained from culture after CMV antigen stimulation. Receptors originate from a human donor in good health (CMV status not recorded). Some clones in this sample may be carry-over from other donors' samples. The conserved cysteine and the conserved F or W are not part of the CDR3 here. Each record gives: V gene, J gene, clone size, CDR3 protein. Some rows have no size entry. The others give once, few or many, or a class for an expanded clone.

TRBV7-2,TRBJ2-7,-,ASSLVDRVYEQY
TRBV4-2,TRBJ1-6,-,ASTPVRDNSPLH
TRBV7-2,TRBJ1-1,many,ASSDNARLSRTEAF
TRBV24-1,TRBJ2-2,-,ATSETGGAGTGELF
TRBV18,TRBJ2-1,few,ASSPRQVAGPEQF
TRBV7-6,TRBJ1-5,few,ASSPGTGPNQPQH
TRBV14,TRBJ2-1,many,ASSQDLPRFYNEQF
TRBV29-1,TRBJ2-3,few,SVESGSTGTDTQY
TRBV11-2,TRBJ2-3,many,ASSIQRGAYLLPTDTQY
TRBV18,TRBJ2-7,many,ASSPTGSAAYEQY
TRBV7-9,TRBJ1-1,-,ASSLARNTEAF
TRBV4-1,TRBJ2-2,few,ASSQERIWGGWTGELF
TRBV7-8,TRBJ2-2,few,ASSLTPTGAGELF
TRBV19,TRBJ2-1,-,ASSDPGTANNEQF
TRBV28,TRBJ1-3,-,ASSLSGQGGGNTIY
TRBV2,TRBJ2-6,-,TSTADGGGPIYSGANVLT
TRBV7-2,TRBJ2-7,-,ASSLGDRVFEQY
TRBV28,TRBJ1-2,-,ASSVGPFYGYT
TRBV6-1,TRBJ2-2,many,ASSESSVGGLF
TRBV12-3/TRBV12-4,TRBJ1-2,-,ASRGTDRAGGYT
TRBV5-1,TRBJ2-3,-,ASSLRTGVADTQY
TRBV7-3,TRBJ2-2,once,ASSSAPRGWELF
TRBV7-9,TRBJ2-1,-,ASSKAAGLVYEQF
TRBV4-1,TRBJ2-3,-,ASSRRQQGADTQY
TRBV2,TRBJ2-1,many,ASSESSGGHYNEQF
TRBV7-8,TRBJ2-2,many,ASRTGTGNTGELF
TRBV7-3,TRBJ2-1,many,ASSLRLAPYNEQF
TRBV5-6,TRBJ1-1,few,ASSSKDRVMNTEAF
TRBV20-1,TRBJ1-2,-,SAKRIRDSYGYT
TRBV11-3,TRBJ2-7,-,ASSFGPLEQY
TRBV7-9,TRBJ1-1,few,ASSKMAHGGSSEAF
TRBV2,TRBJ2-2,-,ASSVGLASPGELF
TRBV6-1,TRBJ1-5,-,ASKEGAVQPQH
TRBV6-1,TRBJ2-7,-,ASRVTGEADEQY
TRBV18,TRBJ2-7,many,ASSPLNRNEQY
TRBV5-4,TRBJ2-5,few,ASSRSGPKETQY
TRBV7-8,TRBJ2-1,-,ASSSGQGMSFENEQF
TRBV28,TRBJ2-5,-,ASSLRYMTVAIWETQY
TRBV7-9,TRBJ1-1,-,ASSSLGPQRTEAF
TRBV12-3/TRBV12-4,TRBJ2-1,few,ASSFAGGAHEQF
TRBV7-6,TRBJ1-1,-,ASSSMNMGTEAF
TRBV5-4,TRBJ1-1,-,ASTFWGGGTEAF
TRBV13,TRBJ2-1,-,ASSPGSNSYNEQF
TRBV6-1,TRBJ2-3,-,ASGLAGALFTQY
TRBV4-1,TRBJ1-1,few,ASSQAHSMNTEAF
TRBV28,TRBJ2-1,few,ASSLVEGDREF
TRBV20-1,TRBJ2-7,-,SASRTGDSYEQY
TRBV12-5,TRBJ2-3,-,ASGPADTDTQY
TRBV6-1,TRBJ2-7,medium-sized,ASCVTQGYEQY
TRBV11-2,TRBJ1-1,-,ASSLGRLNTEAF
TRBV12-3/TRBV12-4,TRBJ2-3,-,ASRPGTGTDTQY
TRBV9,TRBJ2-1,few,ASSVGQGIYNEQF
TRBV9,TRBJ1-1,-,ASSVSRVGGEAF
TRBV5-1,TRBJ2-3,few,ASSLEFLASTDTQY
TRBV7-6,TRBJ2-3,-,ASSLNWGSGTDTQY